A single sample gave rise to the 18 T cell receptor beta chains below, sequenced in a study of blood T cell repertoires in COVID-19. The protocol was immunoSEQ multiplex PCR, while the TCRdb copy is restricted to in-frame clones and leaves out a portion. The sample records 35,000 to 45,000 clones, approximately 80% being singletons. Sequencing input: peripheral blood. All receptors derive from a man between 65 and 85 years old with acute or convalescent COVID-19.

CDR3 residues: CASSPRQGVDTEAFF. The CDR3 DNA reads as TGTGCCAGCTCACCACGTCAGGGGGTGGACACTGAAGCTTTCTTT. The chain uses TRBV18 and TRBJ1-1; TRBD1 matches at 7 bases. This CDR3 region has 15 residues. Looked up from germline, CDR1 is KGHSH and CDR2 is LQKENI. V shed 1 base, J shed 3 bases, and the junction held 5 bases outside the gene matches.

V usage is TRBV6-2 or TRBV6-3 and J usage is TRBJ1-6; the match to TRBD1 covers 7 bases. J lost 7 bases, V lost 4 bases, and 1 base had no gene match. The CDR3 contains 13 residues. Germline V gives CDR1 MNHEY, CDR2 SVGEGT. The chain's CDR3 is CASSSQGNSPLHF. Here the CDR3 DNA reads TGTGCCAGCAGTTCACAGGGGAATTCACCCCTCCACTTT.

This chain uses TRBV7-2 with TRBJ1-5, with D maybe TRBD1 (6 bases). Germline-derived CDR1 and CDR2 are SGHTA and FQGNSA. V lost 2 bases to trimming and J lost 5 bases, with 13 bases between them. The CDR3 loop spans 15 amino acids. This chain's CDR3 is CASSLSGWTDQPQHF. For the CDR3, the DNA is TGTGCCAGCAGCTTATCAGGATGGACAGATCAGCCCCAGCATTTT.

This chain connects TRBV2 to TRBJ1-1; 7 bases are a match to TRBD1. J was trimmed by 6 bases and V by 5 bases; bases with no gene match: 12. The germline gives CDR1 SNHLY, CDR2 FYNNEI. The CDR3 covers 15 residues. The CDR3 is CASSFPLTGIPEAFF. The DNA for the CDR3 is TGTGCCAGCAGTTTCCCCCTGACAGGGATCCCTGAAGCTTTCTTT.

This clone came up once. V and J are TRBV6-5 and TRBJ2-7, with 10 bases matching TRBD1. From germline, CDR1 is MNHEY and CDR2 SVGAGI. V gave up 7 bases and J gave up 2 bases; unmatched junction bases: 8. The length of the CDR3 is 15 residues. The CDR3 coding sequence is TGTGCCAGCACCAAAAAGGGACAGGGGACCTACGAGCAGTACTTC. Translation: CASTKKGQGTYEQYF.

The chain uses TRBV7-3 and TRBJ1-4; D ambiguous. Trimming removed 5 bases at V and 8 bases at J, with 12 bases between. Germline CDR1 and CDR2: SGHTA and FQGTGA. The CDR3 spans 13 residues. The CDR3 sequence: CASSREVGEKLFF. The CDR3 nucleotides are TGTGCCAGCAGCAGGGAGGTTGGCGAAAAACTGTTTTTT.

This chain joins TRBV2 and TRBJ2-5, with 11 positions matching TRBD2. Germline values: CDR1 SNHLY, CDR2 FYNNEI. V shed 1 base, J shed 2 bases, and the junction held 3 bases outside the gene matches. There are 16 residues in the CDR3. The CDR3 protein is CASSEVASGGQETQYF. The DNA for the CDR3 is TGTGCCAGCAGTGAAGTGGCTAGCGGGGGGCAAGAGACCCAGTACTTC.

This chain joins TRBV6-1 and TRBJ1-3; a weak D match, TRBD1 (5 bases). CDR3 size: 18 residues. Per germline, CDR1 MNHNS and CDR2 SASEGT. V lost 2 bases and J 0 bases, leaving 17 bases between the germline ends. CDR3 sequence reads: CASSEWPGLGRSGNTIYF. The CDR3, as DNA: TGTGCCAGCAGTGAATGGCCTGGGTTGGGGCGCTCTGGAAACACCATATATTTT.

This chain joins TRBV21-1 and TRBJ1-1; TRBD1 is taken as the D call from the table, unchecked against the DNA. TRBV21-1 is tagged as a pseudogene. The CDR3 spans 14 residues. For the CDR3, the DNA is TGTGCCAGCAGCAAAGGGACAGGGGAGGGCGAAGCTTTCTTT. Protein sequence: CASSKGTGEGEAFF.

The rearrangement links TRBV10-3 to TRBJ1-2, with 8 bases aligning to TRBD1. V gave up 6 bases and J gave up 8 bases; unmatched junction bases: 8. Germline assignment: CDR1 ENHRY and CDR2 SYGVKD. The CDR3 has 13 amino acids. CDR3 sequence reads: CAISPTGVNGYTF. The CDR3, as DNA: TGTGCCATCAGCCCGACAGGGGTCAACGGCTACACCTTC.

This clone was found a few times. The chain couples TRBV2 to TRBJ2-7; the match to TRBD1 covers 8 bases. Germline lookup yields CDR1 SNHLY and CDR2 FYNNEI. With 6 bases clipped from V and 2 bases from J, the junction kept 6 bases outside the gene matches. This CDR3 comprises 14 residues. The CDR3 loop reads CASSADRGPYEQYF. DNA of the CDR3: TGTGCCAGCAGCGCCGACAGGGGACCCTACGAGCAGTACTTC.

The V gene is TRBV19, the J gene TRBJ1-2; D not resolved. CDR1 LNHDA and CDR2 SQIVND come from the germline V gene (reference sequence). Trimming took 0 bases from V and 8 from J, leaving 10 bases between them. The CDR3 has 13 amino acids. CDR3 DNA sequence: TGTGCCAGTAGTATAGACTCCTTCGGGGGCTACACCTTC. Amino acids: CASSIDSFGGYTF.

This rearrangement joins TRBV4-2 to TRBJ1-2, with 10 bases aligning to TRBD1. Germline V CDR1 and CDR2: LGHNA, YNFKEQ. J gave up 7 bases and V 1 base, and 12 bases lay outside the gene matches. CDR3 size: 17 residues. The CDR3 nucleotides read TGTGCCAGCAGCCAAGGATTGGGGGCGACAGGGGGCTTTGGCTACACCTTC. This gives the protein CASSQGLGATGGFGYTF.

This chain links TRBV7-8 with TRBJ2-2, with D maybe TRBD1 (5 bases). The CDR3 consists of 15 residues. The germline V gene has CDR1 SGHVS and CDR2 FQNEAQ. V was shortened by 5 bases and J by 0 bases, with 10 bases between the two germline ends. In nucleotides, the CDR3 is TGTGCCAGCAGCCCATCAGGGTCGAACACCGGGGAGCTGTTTTTT. Residues: CASSPSGSNTGELFF.

With respect to this clone: At one of its ends the junction is not consistent with the germline gene, which may arise from a read error. The chain employs TRBV28 and TRBJ1-6; D perhaps matches TRBD1 (6 bases). Germline assignment: CDR1 MDHEN and CDR2 SYDVKM. CDR3 size: 15 residues. CDR3 in amino acids: CASIPSRGYNSLLHF. CDR3 sequence (DNA): TGTGCCAGCATTCCCTCAAGGGGGTATAATTCACTCCTCCACTTT.

This chain joins TRBV19 and TRBJ1-4, with TRBD1 matching over 7 bases. This CDR3 has 15 residues. The germline V gene encodes CDR1 LNHDA and CDR2 SQIVND (reference sequence). J was trimmed by 7 bases and V by 3 bases; bases with no gene match: 8. The CDR3 loop reads CASSMERGPGEKLFF. CDR3 in DNA: TGTGCCAGTAGTATGGAGAGGGGGCCGGGTGAAAAACTGTTTTTT. Complete variable domain (other parts from reference TRBV19 and TRBJ1-4): DGGITQSPKYLFRKEGQNVTLSCEQNLNHDAMYWYRQDPGQGLRLIYYSQIVNDFQKGDIAEGYSVSREKKESFPLTVTSAQKNPTAFYLCASSMERGPGEKLFFGSGTQLSVL.

This chain uses TRBV5-1 with TRBJ1-2, with 11 bases fitting TRBD1. The length of the CDR3 is 14 residues. CDR1 and CDR2 from the germline V gene are SGHRS and YFSETQ. V lost 4 bases to trimming and J lost 8 bases; unmatched junction nucleotides: 7. The CDR3 nucleotides read TGCGCCAGCAGCGGATGGGGACAGGGGGACGGCTACACCTTC. Protein sequence: CASSGWGQGDGYTF. Drawing the rest from reference TRBV5-1 and TRBJ1-2, the complete variable domain is KAGVTQTPRYLIKTRGQQVTLSCSPISGHRSVSWYQQTPGQGLQFLFEYFSETQRNKGNFPGRFSGRQFSNSRSEMNVSTLELGDSALYLCASSGWGQGDGYTFGSGTRLTVV.

V usage is TRBV7-4 and J usage is TRBJ2-7; 12 bases agree with TRBD2. CDR1 is SGHVT, CDR2 SQSDAQ, per germline. The CDR3 loop spans 19 amino acids. V shed 2 bases, J shed 0 bases, and the junction held 11 bases outside the gene matches. In nucleotides, the CDR3 is TGTGCCAGCAGCTTAAGGGACCCTAGCGGGGGGGAAAGCTCCTACGAGCAGTACTTC. Translation gives CASSLRDPSGGESSYEQYF.